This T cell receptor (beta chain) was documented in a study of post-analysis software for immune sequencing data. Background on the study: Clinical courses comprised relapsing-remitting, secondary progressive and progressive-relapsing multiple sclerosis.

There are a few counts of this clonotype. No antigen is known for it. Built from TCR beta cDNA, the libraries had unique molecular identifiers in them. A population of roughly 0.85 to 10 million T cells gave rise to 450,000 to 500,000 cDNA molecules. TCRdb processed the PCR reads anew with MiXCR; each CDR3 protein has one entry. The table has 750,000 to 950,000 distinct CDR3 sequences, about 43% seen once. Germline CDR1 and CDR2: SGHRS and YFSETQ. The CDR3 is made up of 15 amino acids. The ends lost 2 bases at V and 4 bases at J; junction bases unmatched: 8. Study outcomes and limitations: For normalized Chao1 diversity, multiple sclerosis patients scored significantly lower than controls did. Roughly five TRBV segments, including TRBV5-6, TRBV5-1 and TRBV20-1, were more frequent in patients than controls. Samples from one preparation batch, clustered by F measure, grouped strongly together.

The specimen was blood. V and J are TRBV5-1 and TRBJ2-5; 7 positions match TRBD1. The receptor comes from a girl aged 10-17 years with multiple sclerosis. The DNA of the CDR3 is TGCGCCAGCAGCTTATCGCAGGGGGTCGCAGAGACCCAGTACTTC. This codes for CASSLSQGVAETQYF.